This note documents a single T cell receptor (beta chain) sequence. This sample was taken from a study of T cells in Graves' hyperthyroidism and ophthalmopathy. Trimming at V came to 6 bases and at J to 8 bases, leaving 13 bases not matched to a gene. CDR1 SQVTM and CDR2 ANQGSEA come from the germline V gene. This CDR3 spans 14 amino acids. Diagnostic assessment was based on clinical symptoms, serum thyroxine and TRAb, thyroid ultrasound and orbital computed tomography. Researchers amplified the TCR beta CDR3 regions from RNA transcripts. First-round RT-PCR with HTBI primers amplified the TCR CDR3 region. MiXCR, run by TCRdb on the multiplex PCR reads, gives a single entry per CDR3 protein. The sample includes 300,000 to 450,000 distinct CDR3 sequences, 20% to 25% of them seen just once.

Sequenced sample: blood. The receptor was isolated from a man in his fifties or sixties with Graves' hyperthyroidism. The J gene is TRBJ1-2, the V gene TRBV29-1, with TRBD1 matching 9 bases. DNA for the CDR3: TGCAGCGTCGAACTGGGACAGGGCGAGAAAGGCTACACCTTC. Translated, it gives CSVELGQGEKGYTF.